This note documents a single T cell receptor beta chain sequence. No cognate antigen has been identified for it. To determine HCMV serostatus, a commercial ELISA kit was used to detect HCMV-specific IgG in serum. Ficoll density gradient centrifugation was used to isolate peripheral blood mononuclear cells from blood. The sample is drawn from a study of T cells expressing NK-cell markers (dated by TCRdb to between 2020 and 2021). About the investigation overall: Three sorted T-cell subsets (CD3+CD56+NKG2C+, CD3+CD56+NKG2C- and CD3+CD56-NKG2C+) from several donors had their TCR beta-chain repertoires profiled. Among the eight sequenced donors, seven were HCMV-seropositive and one was HCMV-seronegative. All eight donors whose samples were sequenced were randomly selected healthy volunteers, three of them men and five women. Libraries were sequenced as 2 x 150 bp reads on Illumina HiSeq 2000/2500, MiSeq or NextSeq.

TCRdb shows the sequencer as Illumina HiSeq 2000. TCR beta cDNA libraries were made by 5'RACE template switching that added a universal primer site and unique molecular identifiers. cDNA synthesis was primed from the TCR beta constant segment, followed by two successive PCR amplification steps. Processing in the source paper ran as follows. MIGEC handled demultiplexing of the reads and grouping by UMI, while MiTCR was used to assemble and quantify clonotypes. To exclude erroneous sequences, only TCR cDNA sequences supported by at least two reads were retained. The tcR package was used for downstream repertoire analysis, with clonotypes matched between fractions based on CDR3 nucleotide sequence plus V segment. VDJmatch was used to annotate antigen specificity against VDJdb, with one amino acid substitution allowed in CDR3. The reads were reprocessed in TCRdb, with one entry per CDR3 protein sequence and no accompanying DNA. The V and J calls and clone size come from TCRdb's table, not from the authors' own analysis. The table for this sample records 300,000 to 450,000 distinct CDR3 sequences. The ten largest make up 4% to 6.5% of the sample.

Study-wide findings and limitations: In several donors, the dominant CD3+CD56+NKG2C+ clonotypes were found to rank among the top 10 CD8+ clonotypes and to make up about 1.0-7.0% of CD8+ T cells. Those dominant clonotypes were again the most abundant among CD3+CD56-NKG2C+ cells in a handful of donors, at about 25-60.1%. Whether the expanded NKG2C-expressing T cell clones were specific for HCMV antigens remained unclear.

The sample comprised blood T cells: a sorted CD56 or NKG2C T cell subset, CD4+ or CD8+ T cells, or bulk PBMC T cells (not recorded which). This TCR came from a man between 18 and 69 years old in good health.

CDR3 reads: CASSFGVVRSNQPQHF. In this chain, TRBV5-6 is recombined with TRBJ1-5. The CDR3 goes from the cysteine to the phenylalanine over 16 residues. This entry has no DNA. From the germline V gene, CDR1 is SGHDT and CDR2 is YYEEEE.